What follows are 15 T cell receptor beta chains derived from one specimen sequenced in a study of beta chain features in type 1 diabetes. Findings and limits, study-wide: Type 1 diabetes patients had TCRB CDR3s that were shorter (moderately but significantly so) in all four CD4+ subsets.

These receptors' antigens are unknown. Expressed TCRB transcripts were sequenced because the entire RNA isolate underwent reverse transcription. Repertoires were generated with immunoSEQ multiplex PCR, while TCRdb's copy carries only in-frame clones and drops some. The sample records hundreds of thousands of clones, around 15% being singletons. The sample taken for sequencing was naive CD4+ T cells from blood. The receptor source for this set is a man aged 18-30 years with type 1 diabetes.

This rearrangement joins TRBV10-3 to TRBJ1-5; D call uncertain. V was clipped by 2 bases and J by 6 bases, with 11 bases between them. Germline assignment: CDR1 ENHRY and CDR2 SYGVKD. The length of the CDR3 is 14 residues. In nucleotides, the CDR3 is TGTGCCATCAGTGAGGAGGGTTGGGGTCAGCCCCAGCATTTT. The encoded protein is CAISEEGWGQPQHF.

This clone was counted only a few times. In nucleotides, the CDR3 is TGTGCCAGCACCAAAAATGCCGGGACGGGCACCGGGGAGCTGTTTTTT. Protein product: CASTKNAGTGTGELFF. The chain employs TRBV25-1 and TRBJ2-2; D may match TRBD1 or TRBD2 (5 bases each). This CDR3 comprises 16 residues. The V end was cut by 7 bases, the J end by 4 bases, with 19 bases between. Germline loops: CDR1 MGHDK, CDR2 SYGVNS.

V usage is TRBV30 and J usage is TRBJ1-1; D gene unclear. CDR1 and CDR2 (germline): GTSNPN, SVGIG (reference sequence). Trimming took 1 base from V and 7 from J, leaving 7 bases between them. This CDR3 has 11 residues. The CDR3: CAWSGSLEAFF. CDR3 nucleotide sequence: TGTGCCTGGAGTGGAAGCCTTGAAGCTTTCTTT.

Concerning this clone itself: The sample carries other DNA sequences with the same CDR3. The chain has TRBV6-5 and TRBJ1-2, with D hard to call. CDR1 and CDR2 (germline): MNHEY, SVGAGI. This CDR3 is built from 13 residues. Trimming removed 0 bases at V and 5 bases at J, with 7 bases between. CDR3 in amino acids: CASSYSVGYGYTF. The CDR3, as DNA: TGTGCCAGCAGTTACTCGGTGGGATATGGCTACACCTTC.

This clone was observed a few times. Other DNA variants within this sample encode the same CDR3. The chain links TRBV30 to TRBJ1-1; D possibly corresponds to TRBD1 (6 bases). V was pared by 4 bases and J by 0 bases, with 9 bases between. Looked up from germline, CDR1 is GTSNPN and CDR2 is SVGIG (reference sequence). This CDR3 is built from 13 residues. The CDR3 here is CAWIGQLNTEAFF. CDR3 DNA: TGTGCCTGGATAGGACAGCTGAACACTGAAGCTTTCTTT.

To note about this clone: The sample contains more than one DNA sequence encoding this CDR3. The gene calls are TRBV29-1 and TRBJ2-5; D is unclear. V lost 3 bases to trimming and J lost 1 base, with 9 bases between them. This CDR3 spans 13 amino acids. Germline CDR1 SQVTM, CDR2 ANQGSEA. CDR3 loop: CSVEKQSQETQYF. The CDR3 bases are TGCAGCGTTGAGAAGCAGTCCCAAGAGACCCAGTACTTC.

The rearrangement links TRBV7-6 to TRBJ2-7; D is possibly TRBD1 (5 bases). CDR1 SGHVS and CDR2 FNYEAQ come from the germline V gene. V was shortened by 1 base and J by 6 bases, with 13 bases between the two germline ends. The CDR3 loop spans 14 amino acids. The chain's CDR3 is CASSLVPQGAEQYF. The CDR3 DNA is TGTGCCAGCAGCTTAGTTCCCCAGGGTGCCGAGCAGTACTTC.

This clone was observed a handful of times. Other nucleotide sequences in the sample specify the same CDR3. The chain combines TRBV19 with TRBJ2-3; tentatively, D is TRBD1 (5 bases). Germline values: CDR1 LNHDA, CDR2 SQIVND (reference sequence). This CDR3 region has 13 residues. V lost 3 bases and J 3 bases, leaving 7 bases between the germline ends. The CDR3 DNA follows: TGTGCCAGTAGTATGCAGGGAACAGATACGCAGTATTTT. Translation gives CASSMQGTDTQYF. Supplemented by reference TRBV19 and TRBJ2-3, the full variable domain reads DGGITQSPKYLFRKEGQNVTLSCEQNLNHDAMYWYRQDPGQGLRLIYYSQIVNDFQKGDIAEGYSVSREKKESFPLTVTSAQKNPTAFYLCASSMQGTDTQYFGPGTRLTVL.

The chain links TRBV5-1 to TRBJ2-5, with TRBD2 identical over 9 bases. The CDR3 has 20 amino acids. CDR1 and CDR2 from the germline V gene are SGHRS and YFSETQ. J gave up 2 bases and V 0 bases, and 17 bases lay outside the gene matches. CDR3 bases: TGCGCCAGCAGCTTGGCCCCCAAGCGGGGGGCCATACGAGCGCAAGAGACCCAGTACTTC. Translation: CASSLAPKRGAIRAQETQYF.

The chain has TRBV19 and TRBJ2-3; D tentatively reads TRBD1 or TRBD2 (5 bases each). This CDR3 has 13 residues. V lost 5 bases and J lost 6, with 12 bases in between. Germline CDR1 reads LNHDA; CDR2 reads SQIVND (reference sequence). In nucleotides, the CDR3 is TGTGCCAGTAGTTCCCGGGACGTGGATACGCAGTATTTT. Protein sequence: CASSSRDVDTQYF.

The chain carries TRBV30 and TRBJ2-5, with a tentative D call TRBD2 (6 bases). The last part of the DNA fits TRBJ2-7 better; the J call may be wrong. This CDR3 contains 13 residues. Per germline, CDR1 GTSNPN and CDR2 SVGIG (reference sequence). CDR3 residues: CAWSRRGPYEQYF. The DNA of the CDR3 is TGTGCCTGGAGTCGGAGGGGACCCTACGAGCAGTACTTC.

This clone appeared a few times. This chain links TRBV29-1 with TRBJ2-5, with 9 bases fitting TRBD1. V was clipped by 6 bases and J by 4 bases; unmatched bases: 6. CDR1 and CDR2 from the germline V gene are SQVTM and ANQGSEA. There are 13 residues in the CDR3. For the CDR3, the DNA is TGCAGCGTACCCACAGGGGGCATAGAGACCCAGTACTTC. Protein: CSVPTGGIETQYF.

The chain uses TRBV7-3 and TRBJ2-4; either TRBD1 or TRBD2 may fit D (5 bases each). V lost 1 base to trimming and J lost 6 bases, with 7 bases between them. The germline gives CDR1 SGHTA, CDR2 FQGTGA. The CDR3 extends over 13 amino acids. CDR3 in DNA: TGTGCCAGCAGCTTAAAGGGGACAAACATTCAGTACTTC. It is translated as CASSLKGTNIQYF.

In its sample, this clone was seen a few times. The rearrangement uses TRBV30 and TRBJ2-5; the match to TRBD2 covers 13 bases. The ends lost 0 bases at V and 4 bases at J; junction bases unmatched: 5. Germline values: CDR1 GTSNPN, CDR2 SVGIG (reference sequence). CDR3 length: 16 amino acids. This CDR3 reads CAWSVAGTSGTETQYF. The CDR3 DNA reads TGTGCCTGGAGTGTCGCCGGGACTAGCGGGACAGAGACCCAGTACTTC.

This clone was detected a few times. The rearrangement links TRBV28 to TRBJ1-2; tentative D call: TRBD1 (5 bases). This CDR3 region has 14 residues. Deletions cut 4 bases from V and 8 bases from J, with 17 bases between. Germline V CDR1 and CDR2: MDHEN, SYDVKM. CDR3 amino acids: CASSSRDGGLGYTF. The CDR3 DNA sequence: TGTGCCAGCAGTTCCCGGGACGGTGGGTTGGGCTACACCTTC.